Listed below are T cell receptor beta chains from one sample, sequenced in a study of CD8+CD57+ T cells in acquired aplastic anemia. Using its own MiXCR run on the reads, TCRdb lists one record per CDR3 protein. The sample includes around 64,000 distinct CDR3 sequences, about 56% seen only once; the top ten take around 2.3%. Sequencing was done on a sample of sorted CD4+, CD8+, or CD8+CD57+ T cells (not recorded which) from PBMCs. The source is a human donor in good health, serving as a control. Each CDR3 is given with its conserved first and last residue. Fields, in order: V gene, CDR3 length, D gene, clone size, J gene, CDR3 DNA, CDR3 protein. D genes are given only for firm matches. The listing skips clone size in some rows; elsewhere it reads once, few, many or a size class.

>TRBV20-1|14|TRBD2|NA|TRBJ2-1
TGCAGTGCCGTTAGCGGGAGGGGGCACAATGAGCAGTTCTTC
CSAVSGRGHNEQFF
>TRBV2|15|TRBD1|NA|TRBJ2-7
TGTGCCAGCGATACTGGGACAGGGGGTTCCTACGAGCAGTACTTC
CASDTGTGGSYEQYF
>TRBV29-1|13|NA|NA|TRBJ2-1
TGCAGCGTTGAGGGTCTAGCAGGCAATGAGCAGTTCTTC
CSVEGLAGNEQFF
>TRBV7-2|15|NA|many|TRBJ2-1
TGTGCCAGCAGCTTAAAGGCTAGAACCTACAATGAGCAGTTCTTC
CASSLKARTYNEQFF
>TRBV7-9|11|TRBD1|NA|TRBJ2-6
TGTGCCAGCAGCCCGGGACAGCCCCTAACTTTC
CASSPGQPLTF
>TRBV19|11|NA|NA|TRBJ1-2
TGTGCCAGTAGTACGGGTTCGGGCTACACCTTC
CASSTGSGYTF
>TRBV15|14|TRBD1|medium-sized|TRBJ2-6
TGTGCCACCAGCAGAGGGACAGGGGGTTACGTCCTGACTTTC
CATSRGTGGYVLTF
>TRBV11-2|13|NA|many|TRBJ1-3
TGTGCCAGCAGCTTCAACTCTGGAAACACCATATATTTT
CASSFNSGNTIYF
>TRBV28|13|NA|many|TRBJ1-3
TGTGCCAGCACCCGGGGTTATGGAAACACCATATATTTT
CASTRGYGNTIYF
>TRBV7-9|12|TRBD1|NA|TRBJ2-3
TGTGCCAGCAGTTCCCTGGACAGGGGGCAGTATTTT
CASSSLDRGQYF
>TRBV29-1|16|TRBD2|NA|TRBJ2-1
TGCAGCATTACCCGGACTAGCGGGAGGGGGTACAATGAGCAGTTCTTC
CSITRTSGRGYNEQFF
>TRBV2|13|NA|NA|TRBJ2-1
TGTGCCAGCGGGAGAGGCTCCTACAATGAGCAGTTCTTC
CASGRGSYNEQFF
>TRBV29-1|13|NA|NA|TRBJ1-2
TGCAGCGTTGATTCACCTGATAACTATGGCTACACCTTC
CSVDSPDNYGYTF
>TRBV19|16|NA|NA|TRBJ2-5
TGTGCCAGTAGTATAGCGGGCCGTAGTAGGGAAGAGACCCAGTACTTC
CASSIAGRSREETQYF
>TRBV20-1|13|TRBD2|many|TRBJ2-7
TGCAGTGCAACGCCCGGACTAGCGGGCGAGCAGTACTTC
CSATPGLAGEQYF
>TRBV29-1|12|NA|few|TRBJ2-3
TGCAGCGTTGAATCGGGGGCAGATACGCAGTATTTT
CSVESGADTQYF
>TRBV2|13|TRBD1|NA|TRBJ1-6
TGTGCCAGTTCCTCAGGGGGGGGTTCACCCCTCCACTTT
CASSSGGGSPLHF
>TRBV10-3|15|TRBD2|NA|TRBJ2-7
TGTGCCATCAGTGAGCCCGGGACTAGCGGGAGCACAGAGTACTTC
CAISEPGTSGSTEYF
>TRBV25-1|16|NA|NA|TRBJ1-5
TGTGCCAGCAGTTACTCGTCCAGGGACAGCAATCAGCCCCAGCATTTT
CASSYSSRDSNQPQHF
>TRBV24-1|13|NA|few|TRBJ2-2
TGTGCCACCAGTGGGACGGATGGCGGGGAGCTGTTTTTT
CATSGTDGGELFF
>TRBV10-1|16|TRBD2|NA|TRBJ2-1
TGCGCCAGCACCCGAGGGCTAGCGGGAGTCAGCAGTGAGCAGTTCTTC
CASTRGLAGVSSEQFF
>TRBV7-6|11|NA|NA|TRBJ1-1
TGTGCCGACAGGTTGGGAGTTGAAGCTTTCTTT
CADRLGVEAFF
>TRBV24-1|13|TRBD1|NA|TRBJ2-5
TGTGCCACCAGTGGTGCGGACAGGGGGACCCAGTACTTC
CATSGADRGTQYF
>TRBV5-1|14|NA|many|TRBJ1-4
TGCGCCAGCAGCTTCGAAAGTGTTAATGAAAAACTGTTTTTT
CASSFESVNEKLFF
>TRBV9|12|NA|NA|TRBJ2-1
TGTGCCAGCAGCGTGAGGAACAATGAGCAGTTCTTC
CASSVRNNEQFF
>TRBV2|12|NA|few|TRBJ2-1
TGTGCCAGCAGGAGCTCCTACAATGAGCAGTTCTTC
CASRSSYNEQFF
>TRBV18|13|NA|many|TRBJ2-7
TGTGCCAGCTCACAGAACCTAGATTCCGAGCAGTACTTC
CASSQNLDSEQYF
>TRBV15|14|NA|many|TRBJ2-1
TGTGCCACCGATAGGACGAGCTCCTACAATGAGCAGTTCTTC
CATDRTSSYNEQFF
>TRBV7-7|14|NA|medium-sized|TRBJ2-5
TGTGCTAGCAGCTTAGCAGGTCTGGGAGAGACCCAGTACTTC
CASSLAGLGETQYF
>TRBV29-1|13|NA|NA|TRBJ1-1
TGCAGCGCAAAGCCCCCTCACGGCACTGAAGCTTTCTTT
CSAKPPHGTEAFF
>TRBV12-3/TRBV12-4|15|TRBD2|many|TRBJ2-2
TGTGCCAGCAGTCGCGGGACTAGCGTTGCCGGGGAGCTGTTTTTT
CASSRGTSVAGELFF
>TRBV29-1|13|NA|medium-sized|TRBJ1-1
TGCAGCGCTGCCACGACGGAGCGCACTGAAGCTTTCTTT
CSAATTERTEAFF
>TRBV15|13|NA|NA|TRBJ2-3
TGTGCCACCAGCCCCCAAGCAAGGTTGACGCAGTATTTT
CATSPQARLTQYF
>TRBV6-6|15|NA|many|TRBJ1-3
TGTGCCAGCAGTTCCGGACAGAGCTCTGGAAACACCATATATTTT
CASSSGQSSGNTIYF
>TRBV11-2|14|NA|NA|TRBJ1-6
TGTGCCAGCAGCACAGGGAGGGATAATTCACCCCTCCACTTT
CASSTGRDNSPLHF
>TRBV10-3|12|TRBD1|NA|TRBJ1-2
TGTGCCATCAGCCGGGACAGGGAGTTTGACACCTTC
CAISRDREFDTF